Each of the 15 T cell receptor beta chains below was sequenced from the same sample in a study of blood T cell repertoires in COVID-19. The protocol was immunoSEQ multiplex PCR, while the TCRdb copy is restricted to in-frame clones and leaves out a portion. The data hold about 300,000 clones, with around 86% observed a single time. The sample taken for sequencing was PBMCs or T cells enriched from blood (not recorded which). These receptors came from a middle-aged woman who had recovered from COVID-19.

This clone was counted a few times. V usage is TRBV19 and J usage is TRBJ2-7; 12 bases fit TRBD2. CDR1 is LNHDA and CDR2 is SQIVND in the germline V gene (reference sequence). The V gene end was trimmed by 5 bases and the J gene end by 2 bases; junction bases not matched to a gene: 13. The CDR3 totals 18 residues. The CDR3 is CASSLRLAGVSWAYEQYF. The CDR3 DNA reads TGTGCCAGTAGTCTTCGACTAGCGGGAGTCTCATGGGCCTACGAGCAGTACTTC.

The chain has TRBV5-1 and TRBJ2-1; 14 bases line up with TRBD2. The CDR3 covers 17 residues. V dropped 1 base and J dropped 10; count of bases not matched to a gene: 10. CDR1 and CDR2 (germline): SGHRS, YFSETQ. The CDR3 DNA reads TGCGCCAGCAGCTTGAATGGTAGACTAGCGGGAGGGCGGGAGCAGTTCTTC. Its translation is CASSLNGRLAGGREQFF.

For this clone: Other nucleotide sequences in the sample specify the same CDR3. The J gene is TRBJ1-3, the V gene TRBV6-5; no firm D call. The germline V gene encodes CDR1 MNHEY and CDR2 SVGAGI. V was clipped by 6 bases and J by 3 bases, with 12 bases between them. The CDR3 loop spans 14 amino acids. The DNA of the CDR3 is TGTGCCAGCAGCCCCAGTTCCAGTGGAAACACCATATATTTT. Its protein is CASSPSSSGNTIYF.

V is TRBV5-4 and J is TRBJ2-3; 11 positions match TRBD2. V lost 1 base to trimming and J lost 5 bases; unmatched junction nucleotides: 6. CDR3 length: 16 amino acids. CDR1 is SGHNT and CDR2 is YYREEE in the germline V gene (reference sequence). The CDR3 reads CASSLRLAGPQDTQYF. CDR3 bases: TGTGCCAGCAGCTTGCGACTAGCGGGGCCGCAAGATACGCAGTATTTT.

The chain has TRBV5-1 and TRBJ1-2; D gene unclear. In germline, CDR1 is SGHRS, CDR2 YFSETQ. The CDR3 contains 16 residues. V lost 4 bases, J lost 4 bases, and 20 bases lay in between. The DNA for the CDR3 is TGCGCCAGCAGCCCTAACTCCTTCGGGAGAACCTATGGCTACACCTTC. Protein sequence: CASSPNSFGRTYGYTF.

In DNA form, the CDR3 reads TGTGCCAGCAGCCCCTACCCAGGGGGCGAATCTTTCACTGAAGCTTTCTTT. It specifies CASSPYPGGESFTEAFF. V and J are TRBV7-3 and TRBJ1-1; 8 bases match TRBD1. J lost 4 bases, V lost 5 bases, and 15 bases had no gene match. The CDR3 runs 17 residues. Looked up from germline, CDR1 is SGHTA and CDR2 is FQGTGA. The entire variable domain, with the rest obtained from reference TRBV7-3 and TRBJ1-1, is as follows: GAGVSQTPSNKVTEKGKYVELRCDPISGHTALYWYRQSLGQGPEFLIYFQGTGAADDSGLPNDRFFAVRPEGSVSTLKIQRTERGDSAVYLCASSPYPGGESFTEAFFGQGTRLTVV.

V and J are TRBV19 and TRBJ1-2; maybe TRBD1 (5 bases). CDR3 length: 16 amino acids. V was trimmed by 3 bases and J by 1 base, leaving 15 bases between them. Germline loops: CDR1 LNHDA, CDR2 SQIVND (reference sequence). CDR3 DNA: TGTGCCAGTAGTATTTGGCTAACAGGATTTAACTATGGCTACACCTTC. It translates to CASSIWLTGFNYGYTF.

This clone was recorded once. The rearrangement joins TRBV5-1 to TRBJ2-7, with D perhaps matching TRBD2 (6 bases). CDR3 length: 14 residues. Trimming cost V 0 bases and J 2 bases, with 9 bases left between them. CDR1 and CDR2 from the germline V gene are SGHRS and YFSETQ. The CDR3 region has the DNA TGCGCCAGCAGCTTGGCCGGGACTCCCTACGAGCAGTACTTC. It specifies CASSLAGTPYEQYF.

This clone was detected only a few times. The chain combines TRBV29-1 with TRBJ2-2; the match to TRBD1 covers 10 bases. The germline gives CDR1 SQVTM, CDR2 ANQGSEA. V lost 7 bases and J lost 3; bases outside the gene matches: 8. This CDR3 spans 15 amino acids. This chain's CDR3 is CSAEKGQGYTGELFF. The CDR3 nucleotides read TGCAGCGCAGAGAAGGGACAGGGGTACACCGGGGAGCTGTTTTTT.

The V call is TRBV7-6, the J call TRBJ2-5; maybe TRBD2 (5 bases). CDR3 length: 17 residues. The germline gives CDR1 SGHVS, CDR2 FNYEAQ. V lost 3 bases, J lost 1 base, and 18 bases lay in between. CDR3 region: CASSLLPTSGSQETQYF. The CDR3 bases are TGTGCCAGCAGCTTGTTACCGACCTCGGGGTCCCAAGAGACCCAGTACTTC.

This clone has a single count. The rearrangement uses TRBV27 and TRBJ2-3; no clear D gene. V shed 4 bases and J shed 2 bases, with 7 bases lying between them. The CDR3 has 13 residues. From germline, CDR1 is MNHEY and CDR2 SMNVEV (reference sequence). The CDR3 DNA is TGTGCCAGCAGTTCAGAAGACACAGATACGCAGTATTTT. This codes for CASSSEDTDTQYF.

A few counts support this clone. CDR3 loop: CASSELAGYGELFF. DNA of the CDR3: TGTGCCAGCAGTGAGCTAGCGGGATACGGGGAGCTGTTTTTT. The chain joins TRBV6-1 to TRBJ2-2; 9 bases fit TRBD2. The J segment lost 7 bases and the V segment lost 3 bases, leaving 3 bases of the junction unmatched. Germline CDR1 is MNHNS and CDR2 is SASEGT. The CDR3 is made up of 14 amino acids.

The rearrangement uses TRBV6-2 or TRBV6-3 and TRBJ2-1; 10 bases line up with TRBD2. The junction had 9 bases not matched to a gene; V was cut back by 4 bases and J by 6 bases. The CDR3 is 16 residues long. CDR1 is MNHEY and CDR2 is SVGEGT in the germline V gene. CDR3 sequence: CASSSDFLAGVNEQFF. The CDR3 nucleotides read TGTGCCAGCAGTTCCGACTTCCTAGCGGGAGTCAATGAGCAGTTCTTC.

The chain uses TRBV11-2 and TRBJ2-1; 11 bases agree with TRBD1. Germline CDR1 is SGHAT and CDR2 is FQNNGV. This CDR3 is 17 amino acids long. Trimming at V came to 6 bases and at J to 1 base, leaving 8 bases not matched to a gene. Written as DNA, the CDR3 is TGTGCCAGCAGTCGGACAGGGGGCTCTGGTTCCTACAATGAGCAGTTCTTC. Protein: CASSRTGGSGSYNEQFF.

This sequence joins TRBV9 and TRBJ2-7; a possible D gene is TRBD2 (6 bases). Germline CDR1 is SGDLS and CDR2 is YYNGEE. V was shortened by 0 bases and J by 4 bases, with 17 bases between the two germline ends. The CDR3 totals 16 residues. This CDR3 reads CASSVGLEGGKYEQYF. In nucleotides, the CDR3 is TGTGCCAGCAGCGTAGGGCTTGAGGGCGGGAAATACGAGCAGTACTTC.